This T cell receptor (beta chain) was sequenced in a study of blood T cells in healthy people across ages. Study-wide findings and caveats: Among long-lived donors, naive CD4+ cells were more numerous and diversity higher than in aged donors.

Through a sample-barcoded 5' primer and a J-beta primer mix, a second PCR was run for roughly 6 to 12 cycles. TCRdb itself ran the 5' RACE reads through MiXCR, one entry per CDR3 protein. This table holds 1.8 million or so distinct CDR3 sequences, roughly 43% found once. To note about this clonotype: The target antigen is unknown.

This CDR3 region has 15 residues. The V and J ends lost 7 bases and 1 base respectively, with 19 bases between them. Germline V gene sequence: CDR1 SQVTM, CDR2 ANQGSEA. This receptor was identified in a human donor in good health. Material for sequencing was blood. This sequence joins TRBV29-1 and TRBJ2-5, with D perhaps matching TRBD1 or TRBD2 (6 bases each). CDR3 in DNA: TGCAGCGCTCGTCGTCCGGGGGCTCCCCAAGAGACCCAGTACTTC. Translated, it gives CSARRPGAPQETQYF.